The 18 T cell receptor beta chains presented below share a single source sample, sequenced in a study of PD-1 blockade in classical Hodgkin lymphoma. Some clones are missing from TCRdb's copy, which holds only in-frame ones; the method was immunoSEQ multiplex PCR. The sample holds roughly 13,000 clones, 84% seen once. Each of the patients experienced relapse following autologous stem cell transplantation, and their brentuximab vedotin exposure differed. Source: peripheral blood mononuclear cells (PBMCs), taken at baseline. The receptors derive from a human donor with classical Hodgkin lymphoma.

This clone is a singleton in its sample. V gene TRBV7-3 combines with J gene TRBJ2-5, with 16 bases aligning to TRBD2. In germline, CDR1 is SGHTA, CDR2 FQGTGA. The CDR3 is 17 residues long. J lost 5 bases, V lost 4 bases, and 7 bases had no gene match. The CDR3 coding sequence is TGTGCCAGCAGCTCCGGGACTAGCGGGAGGGCTGGGGAGACCCAGTACTTC. It encodes CASSSGTSGRAGETQYF.

The chain employs TRBV6-5 and TRBJ1-6; D may be TRBD1 (5 bases). The V end lost 5 bases, the J end lost 9 bases, and 11 bases lay between the germline ends. The CDR3 spans 13 residues. Germline V gene sequence: CDR1 MNHEY, CDR2 SVGAGI. The CDR3 nucleotides are TGTGCCAGCAGTGGGGCGCGGGGTTCACCCCTCCACTTT. Its protein product is CASSGARGSPLHF.

This rearrangement joins TRBV7-6 to TRBJ1-4; TRBD1 might be the D (6 bases). The CDR3 totals 16 residues. V was trimmed by 5 bases and J by 8 bases, leaving 21 bases between them. CDR1 and CDR2 from the germline V gene are SGHVS and FNYEAQ. The CDR3 spells CASSRLGPGAGEKLFF. The CDR3 DNA reads as TGTGCCAGCAGCCGCCTGGGTCCGGGGGCTGGGGAAAAACTGTTTTTT.

The chain couples TRBV18 to TRBJ1-1; the D is unclear. V lost 3 bases and J 0 bases, leaving 5 bases between the germline ends. The CDR3 contains 13 residues. The germline gives CDR1 KGHSH, CDR2 LQKENI. Here the CDR3 reads CASSPMLNTEAFF. Here the CDR3 DNA reads TGTGCCAGCTCACCCATGTTGAACACTGAAGCTTTCTTT. The full variable domain, in which reference TRBV18 and TRBJ1-1 provide the parts outside the CDR3, is NAGVMQNPRHLVRRRGQEARLRCSPMKGHSHVYWYRQLPEEGLKFMVYLQKENIIDESGMPKERFSAEFPKEGPSILRIQQVVRGDSAAYFCASSPMLNTEAFFGQGTRLTVV.

The chain is built from TRBV7-9 and TRBJ1-2; 7 bases are a match to TRBD1. Per the germline V gene, CDR1 is SEHNR and CDR2 is FQNEAQ (reference sequence). The V and J ends lost 5 bases and 2 bases, in that order; junction bases with no gene match: 5. The CDR3 sequence is 14 residues long. In DNA form, the CDR3 reads TGTGCCAGCAGCCTTGGGGGACAGAACTATGGCTACACCTTC. The encoded protein is CASSLGGQNYGYTF.

This chain joins TRBV28 and TRBJ2-7, with D uncertain. The CDR3 consists of 11 residues. Trimming took off 7 bases at V and 7 bases at J, with 11 bases between the two ends. CDR1 is MDHEN and CDR2 is SYDVKM in the germline V gene. The CDR3 region has the DNA TGTGCCAGCAACTTACCGGAAGAGCAGTACTTC. It codes for CASNLPEEQYF. The entire variable domain, with the rest obtained from reference TRBV28 and TRBJ2-7, is as follows: DVKVTQSSRYLVKRTGEKVFLECVQDMDHENMFWYRQDPGLGLRLIYFSYDVKMKEKGDIPEGYSVSREKKERFSLILESASTNQTSMYLCASNLPEEQYFGPGTRLTVT.

This chain links TRBV5-6 with TRBJ2-7, with 11 bases fitting TRBD2. The germline CDR1 and CDR2 sequences are SGHDT and YYEEEE. V lost 5 bases, J lost 7 bases, and 8 bases stayed unmatched. The CDR3 has 14 residues. CDR3 in DNA: TGTGCCAGCAGGTTTAGCGGGGGGGCTTGGGAGCAGTACGTC. Translated: CASRFSGGAWEQYV.

The chain couples TRBV6-6 to TRBJ2-1; the match to TRBD1 covers 7 bases. From germline, CDR1 is MNHNY and CDR2 SVGAGI (reference sequence). CDR3 length equals 15 residues. V dropped 6 bases and J dropped 2; count of bases not matched to a gene: 7. CDR3: CASRARQGTYNEQFF. CDR3 nucleotides: TGTGCCAGCAGGGCCCGACAGGGAACCTACAATGAGCAGTTCTTC.

The J gene is TRBJ1-1, the V gene TRBV4-3; D ambiguous. Trimming stripped 0 bases from V and 5 bases from J, with 13 bases between. The CDR3 totals 15 residues. Germline CDR1 LGHNA, CDR2 YSLEER. CDR3 nucleotide sequence: TGCGCCAGCAGCCAAGAGTTCAGCCGGGGTACTGAAGCTTTCTTT. This encodes CASSQEFSRGTEAFF.

The rearrangement uses TRBV11-2 and TRBJ1-5, with D unclear. Germline CDR1 and CDR2: SGHAT and FQNNGV. V was clipped by 7 bases and J by 4 bases, with 17 bases between them. This CDR3 comprises 15 residues. CDR3 nucleotide sequence: TGTGCCAGCAACCCATCGGGAATGGATAATCAGCCCCAGCATTTT. Its translation is CASNPSGMDNQPQHF.

The V and J genes are TRBV18 and TRBJ2-1; 8 bases align to TRBD2. The V gene end was trimmed by 2 bases and the J gene end by 6 bases; junction bases not matched to a gene: 3. CDR1 is KGHSH and CDR2 is LQKENI in the germline V gene. This CDR3 comprises 14 residues. In DNA, the CDR3 is TGTGCCAGCTCACCAGGACTAGCTGGCAATGAGCAGTTCTTC. Protein sequence: CASSPGLAGNEQFF.

This clone was recorded a few times. This sequence joins TRBV2 and TRBJ2-7; D is ambiguous. The CDR3 runs 11 residues. Trimming cost V 3 bases and J 7 bases, with 7 bases left between them. Germline V CDR1 and CDR2: SNHLY, FYNNEI. The CDR3 protein is CASSEVGEQYV. The CDR3 nucleotides read TGTGCCAGCAGTGAGGTCGGGGAGCAGTACGTC.

This sequence joins TRBV6-4 and TRBJ2-2; TRBD2 aligns across 8 bases. In germline, CDR1 is MRHNA, CDR2 SNTAGT. The CDR3 is 14 amino acids. Losses at the gene ends were 2 bases for V and 6 bases for J; bases not matched to a gene: 2. The CDR3 loop is CASSDGLAAGELFF. In DNA, the CDR3 is TGTGCCAGCAGTGACGGACTAGCCGCCGGGGAGCTGTTTTTT.

The chain has TRBV6-1 and TRBJ1-1; weak D call: TRBD1 (5 bases). Germline V lookup: CDR1 MNHNS, CDR2 SASEGT. Between the trimmed V and J ends, which lost 6 bases and 3 bases, there was a span of 11 bases. The CDR3 is 13 residues long. The CDR3 region has the DNA TGTGCCAGCAGCGCTGACAGAGACACTGAAGCTTTCTTT. Amino acid sequence: CASSADRDTEAFF.

V gene TRBV28 combines with J gene TRBJ1-2; 7 nucleotides align to TRBD1. Germline V gene lookup returns CDR1 MDHEN and CDR2 SYDVKM. Trimming removed 2 bases from V and 7 bases from J; junction bases left unmatched: 10. This CDR3 has 15 residues. This CDR3 is CASSLNRQGRVGYTF. Written as DNA, the CDR3 is TGTGCCAGCAGTTTAAACCGACAGGGAAGGGTTGGCTACACCTTC.

By share, this clone ranks as medium-sized. The chain carries TRBV5-4 and TRBJ1-2; D remains unclear. V lost 5 bases and J 2 bases, leaving 10 bases between the germline ends. The CDR3 is 13 amino acids. CDR1 is SGHNT and CDR2 is YYREEE in the germline V gene (reference sequence). The chain's CDR3 is CASSTDGNYGYTF. As DNA, the CDR3 is TGTGCCAGCAGTACTGACGGCAACTATGGCTACACCTTC.

The chain uses TRBV19 and TRBJ1-5; D ambiguous. From germline, CDR1 is LNHDA and CDR2 SQIVND (reference sequence). The CDR3 has 12 amino acids. The V end lost 8 bases, the J end lost 7 bases, and 12 bases lay between the germline ends. CDR3 region: CASRQSGQPQHF. The CDR3 nucleotides are TGTGCCAGTCGCCAGAGTGGACAGCCCCAGCATTTT.

The sample holds a few counts of this clone. The genes are TRBV13 and TRBJ1-2; D unresolved. This CDR3 is 15 amino acids long. CDR1 is PRHDT, CDR2 FYEKMQ, per germline (reference sequence). With 4 bases removed from V and 6 bases from J, the gap between germline ends came to 18 bases. CDR3: CASSSSRAYGDGYTF. CDR3 DNA sequence: TGTGCCAGCAGCTCGTCCCGGGCGTACGGGGATGGCTACACCTTC.